This T cell receptor (beta chain) was sequenced for a study of blood T cell repertoires in COVID-19. The overall study: The cDNA or gDNA used as material had been derived from T cells, B-cell-depleted T cells, or PBMCs.

In terms of age and location, participants ranged from roughly 18 to 95 years and lived in fewer than 30 US areas. Each exposed participant met a COVID-19 case in the 2 weeks preceding study entry. This clone was seen a single time. Deletions cut 0 bases from V and 8 bases from J, with 7 bases between. The CDR3 sequence is 13 residues long. Germline assignment: CDR1 ENHRY and CDR2 SYGVKD. Only in-frame clones appear in the TCRdb table, and some are missing; sequencing was by immunoSEQ multiplex PCR. The sample holds 200,000 to 250,000 clones; 80% to 90% are singletons and the top ten take about 5.3%. The genes are TRBV10-3 and TRBJ1-4; D gene unclear. The sequence derives from a woman in her 50s who had been exposed to COVID-19. The specimen was PBMCs or T cells enriched from blood (not recorded which). CDR3 in DNA: TGTGCCATCAGTGAGTCCCTTTCGGAAAAACTGTTTTTT. Encoded protein: CAISESLSEKLFF.